This T cell receptor (beta chain) appears in the sequencing data of a study of blood T cell repertoires in COVID-19. Study in general: From T cells, B-cell-depleted T cells, or PBMCs came the material, which was cDNA or gDNA.

CDR1 MNHEY and CDR2 SVGAGI come from the germline V gene. The V gene end was trimmed by 0 bases and the J gene end by 11 bases; junction bases not matched to a gene: 14. The CDR3 runs 16 residues. TCRdb's copy holds only in-frame clones and misses some; the assay was immunoSEQ multiplex PCR. The table shows 120,000 to 150,000 clones, with around 80% occurring only once. The sequence was collected from a human donor with acute or convalescent COVID-19. The donor label of this sample is uncertain. What was sequenced was peripheral blood. The chain employs TRBV6-5 and TRBJ1-2, with TRBD1 matching 8 bases. In nucleotides, the CDR3 is TGTGCCAGCAGTTACTCGATTGGGCAGGGGGCGCGAAGATACACCTTC. Protein: CASSYSIGQGARRYTF.